These 11 T cell receptor beta chains were all obtained from the same sample, sequenced in a study of blood T cell repertoires in COVID-19. Sequencing used immunoSEQ multiplex PCR; TCRdb keeps in-frame clones, though not all of them. The profile covers more than 95,000 clones, with about four fifths appearing a single time and about 5% taken by the ten largest. Material for sequencing was peripheral blood. All receptors derive from a man aged 60-69 years with acute or convalescent COVID-19.

The CDR3 here is CASSIGRRESLTGELFF. CDR3 nucleotides: TGTGCCAGTAGTATTGGCCGGCGGGAAAGCCTCACCGGGGAGCTGTTTTTT. The chain is built from TRBV19 and TRBJ2-2, with a weak D call TRBD2 (6 bases). Germline V CDR1 and CDR2: LNHDA, SQIVND (reference sequence). The CDR3 runs 17 residues. V lost 3 bases and J lost 4, with 18 bases in between.

The rearrangement uses TRBV6-1 and TRBJ2-3; 9 bases are shared with TRBD2. The ends lost 0 bases at V and 7 bases at J; junction bases unmatched: 11. The CDR3 covers 17 residues. Germline V gene lookup returns CDR1 MNHNS and CDR2 SASEGT. CDR3 protein: CASSEALQRGVMYTQYF. CDR3 nucleotide sequence: TGTGCCAGCAGTGAAGCGCTTCAGCGGGGGGTTATGTATACGCAGTATTTT.

V gene TRBV21-1 combines with J gene TRBJ1-4; TRBD1 was called by the table and not checked on the DNA. TRBV21-1 is designated a pseudogene. The CDR3 consists of 15 residues. As DNA, the CDR3 is TGTGCCAGCAGCCCACGACAGGATTTAAATGAAAAACTGTTTTTT. This gives the protein CASSPRQDLNEKLFF.

The CDR3 bases are TGTGCCATCAGCGATCCGGCAGGGCGGAATGAGCAGTTCTTC. It is translated as CAISDPAGRNEQFF. The chain has TRBV10-3 and TRBJ2-1; D is perhaps TRBD1 (5 bases). The CDR3 is 14 amino acids. Trimming stripped 6 bases from V and 7 bases from J, with 16 bases between. The germline V gene has CDR1 ENHRY and CDR2 SYGVKD.

The rearrangement joins TRBV4-2 to TRBJ2-7; TRBD2 matches 7 bases. J was trimmed by 0 bases and V by 4 bases; bases with no gene match: 6. CDR3 length equals 15 residues. The germline CDR1 and CDR2 sequences are LGHNA and YNFKEQ. CDR3 bases: TGTGCCAGCAGCCCATGGGCTAGCGGCTCCTACGAGCAGTACTTC. The encoded protein is CASSPWASGSYEQYF.

The chain uses TRBV27 and TRBJ1-1; a possible D gene is TRBD1 (6 bases). The germline V and J ends were trimmed by 6 bases and 2 bases, with 10 bases remaining between them. Germline CDR1 MNHEY, CDR2 SMNVEV (reference sequence). The length of the CDR3 is 13 residues. This CDR3 reads CASSGQFNTEAFF. The CDR3, as DNA: TGTGCCAGCAGCGGACAGTTTAACACTGAAGCTTTCTTT.

The V call is TRBV6-4, the J call TRBJ2-1; possible D gene TRBD2, 5 bases. This CDR3 has 14 residues. Germline V gives CDR1 MRHNA, CDR2 SNTAGT. V was pared by 5 bases and J by 3 bases, with 11 bases between. CDR3 amino acids: CASSRLASYNEQFF. CDR3 nucleotide sequence: TGTGCCAGCAGTCGTTTAGCGAGCTACAATGAGCAGTTCTTC.

The V call is TRBV30, the J call TRBJ1-5; a possible D gene is TRBD1 (5 bases). V lost 0 bases and J 9 bases, leaving 15 bases between the germline ends. The germline V gene encodes CDR1 GTSNPN and CDR2 SVGIG (reference sequence). CDR3 length equals 14 residues. CDR3 in DNA: TGTGCCTGGAGTGTGGACGGCTACCAGGGGCCCCAGCATTTT. It translates to CAWSVDGYQGPQHF.

This clone was recorded a few times. The genes are TRBV18 and TRBJ2-3; a weak D match, TRBD1 (7 bases). Deletions cut 3 bases from V and 4 bases from J, with 20 bases between. The V gene's germline CDR1 is KGHSH and CDR2 LQKENI. The CDR3 totals 17 residues. Here the CDR3 reads CASSPLTGVGTSDTQYF. Written as DNA, the CDR3 is TGTGCCAGCTCACCGCTAACAGGGGTAGGGACTTCAGATACGCAGTATTTT.

This clone was detected only a few times. V usage is TRBV7-9 and J usage is TRBJ2-2; TRBD2 aligns across 15 bases. Unmatched junction bases numbered 9, after V lost 5 bases and J lost 11 bases. From germline, CDR1 is SEHNR and CDR2 FQNEAQ (reference sequence). This CDR3 has 16 amino acids. The CDR3 bases are TGTGCCAGCAGCCAGGTCCTGGGACTAGCGGGAGGCGAGCTGTTTTTT. Its protein product is CASSQVLGLAGGELFF.

This chain connects TRBV3-1 (or the pseudogene TRBV3-2) to TRBJ1-5; D is possibly TRBD1 (5 bases). V lost 1 base, J lost 2 bases, and 9 bases lay in between. The CDR3 consists of 15 residues. CDR1 and CDR2 from the germline V gene are LGHDT and YNNKEL (reference sequence). CDR3 region: CASSQGGTGNQPQHF. The CDR3 DNA sequence: TGTGCCAGCAGCCAAGGGGGCACGGGCAATCAGCCCCAGCATTTT.